This entry describes one T cell receptor beta chain. CDR3 length: 18 residues. V was clipped by 4 bases and J by 6 bases; unmatched bases: 10. The germline gives CDR1 LGHDT, CDR2 YNNKEL (reference sequence). These data belong to a study of blood T cell repertoires in COVID-19. Study at large: Material from acute and convalescent COVID-19 was sourced from the United States, Italy and Spain. The analysed material was cDNA or gDNA that came from T cells, B-cell-depleted T cells, or PBMCs.

Per the authors' pipeline: Amplification from reference gene primers served as the basis for estimated nucleated cell counts. The protocol was immunoSEQ multiplex PCR, while the TCRdb copy is restricted to in-frame clones and leaves out a portion. For V, J and clone size, that table is used; D and trimming come from the DNA. The repertoire holds roughly 230,000 clones, around 81% seen once, with around 4.4% in the top ten. Sequencing was performed on peripheral blood. The chain links TRBV3-1 (or the pseudogene TRBV3-2) to TRBJ2-1; 15 bases are a match to TRBD2. The clonotype comes from a middle-aged man with active or convalescent COVID-19. The CDR3 protein is CASSPLGTSGGNSNEQFF. The CDR3 DNA sequence: TGTGCCAGCAGCCCACTCGGGACTAGCGGGGGGAATAGCAATGAGCAGTTCTTC.